A selection of T cell receptor beta chains follows, all from one sample in a study of T cells in localized non-small cell lung cancer. Using immunoSEQ multiplex PCR, the repertoire was profiled, and TCRdb retains in-frame clones only, with some absent. The sample lists 2,000 to 2,500 clones, about a quarter occurring once. The sequencing used normal lung tissue next to the tumor, collected before any cancer treatment. The receptor set was obtained from a man aged 35-69 years with stage III lung adenocarcinoma. CDR3s include the opening cysteine and the closing phenylalanine or tryptophan. D genes are given only for firm matches. Clone size is shown for a subset of rows, as once, few, many or a class of expanded clone.

TRBJ1-3 | TRBV14 | . | . | CASSQERAGGNTIYF | TGTGCCAGCAGCCAAGAAAGGGCAGGAGGAAACACCATATATTTT
TRBJ2-5 | TRBV19 | large | TRBD1 | CASSTGGQGETQYF | TGTGCCAGTAGTACCGGGGGACAGGGCGAGACCCAGTACTTC
TRBJ1-4 | TRBV1 | few | . | CASSQGTVGPNEKLFF | TGCGCCAGCAGCCAAGGAACCGTAGGCCCTAATGAAAAACTGTTTTTT
TRBJ2-5 | TRBV15 | . | . | CATSRDGGGQETQYF | TGTGCCACCAGCAGAGATGGGGGCGGGCAAGAGACCCAGTACTTC
TRBJ1-1 | TRBV19 | few | TRBD1 | CASSIRGTGHFEAFF | TGTGCCAGTAGTATCCGCGGGACAGGGCACTTTGAAGCTTTCTTT
TRBJ1-2 | TRBV6-8 | few | TRBD1 | CASRGTGDPNYGYTF | TGTGCCAGCAGAGGGACAGGGGACCCAAACTATGGCTACACCTTC
TRBJ1-2 | TRBV19 | few | TRBD1 | CASSIGRGNYGYTF | TGTGCCAGTAGTATCGGCAGGGGGAACTATGGCTACACCTTC
TRBJ2-1 | TRBV6-8 | few | TRBD2 | CASSYSTGGADNEQFF | TGTGCCAGCAGTTACTCGACGGGGGGGGCCGACAATGAGCAGTTCTTC
TRBJ2-5 | TRBV6-7 | few | . | CASSNGYQETQYF | TGTGCCAGCAGTAACGGGTACCAAGAGACCCAGTACTTC
TRBJ2-1 | TRBV11-3 | medium-sized | TRBD2 | CASSFGASGRDNEQFF | TGTGCCAGCAGCTTCGGAGCTAGCGGGAGGGACAATGAGCAGTTCTTC
TRBJ1-5 | TRBV9 | . | . | CASSEDNRVSQPQHF | TGTGCCAGCAGTGAAGATAACAGGGTGAGTCAGCCCCAGCATTTT
TRBJ2-1 | TRBV10-2 | . | . | CASSSRDNYNEQFF | TGCGCCAGCAGCTCCAGGGACAACTACAATGAGCAGTTCTTC
TRBJ2-3 | TRBV12-5 | few | . | CASGLAVSDTQYF | TGTGCTAGTGGTTTGGCCGTCTCGGATACGCAGTATTTT
TRBJ1-2 | TRBV11-3 | medium-sized | . | CASSFTRRSNYGYTF | TGTGCCAGCAGCTTCACGAGACGGAGCAACTATGGCTACACCTTC
TRBJ1-1 | TRBV6-8 | large | TRBD1 | CASSSRTGHTEAFF | TGTGCCAGCAGTTCCCGGACAGGGCATACTGAAGCTTTCTTT
TRBJ2-5 | TRBV29-1 | . | . | CSAEGGSQETQYF | TGCAGCGCAGAGGGGGGGTCCCAAGAGACCCAGTACTTC
TRBJ2-2 | TRBV18 | . | TRBD1 | CASSPYQGDTGELFF | TGTGCCAGCTCACCATACCAGGGGGACACCGGGGAGCTGTTTTTT
TRBJ1-3 | TRBV4-1 | . | TRBD1 | CASSQGGGYSGNTIYF | TGCGCCAGCAGCCAAGGAGGGGGCTACTCAGGAAACACCATATATTTT
TRBJ1-4 | TRBV4-1 | . | . | CASSQESIRREKLFF | TGCGCCAGCAGCCAAGAATCTATCAGGCGCGAAAAACTGTTTTTT
TRBJ1-1 | TRBV15 | . | TRBD1 | CATSRNRQGGEAFF | TGTGCCACCAGCAGAAATCGACAGGGCGGGGAAGCTTTCTTT
TRBJ2-7 | TRBV19 | . | . | CASSIPDSYEQYF | TGTGCCAGTAGTATCCCCGACTCCTACGAGCAGTACTTC
TRBJ2-5 | TRBV11-3 | many | TRBD2 | CASSPAGGFETQYF | TGTGCCAGCAGCCCAGCGGGGGGATTCGAGACCCAGTACTTC
TRBJ1-1 | TRBV19 | . | . | CASSIGSDMNTEAFF | TGTGCCAGTAGTATAGGATCTGACATGAACACTGAAGCTTTCTTT